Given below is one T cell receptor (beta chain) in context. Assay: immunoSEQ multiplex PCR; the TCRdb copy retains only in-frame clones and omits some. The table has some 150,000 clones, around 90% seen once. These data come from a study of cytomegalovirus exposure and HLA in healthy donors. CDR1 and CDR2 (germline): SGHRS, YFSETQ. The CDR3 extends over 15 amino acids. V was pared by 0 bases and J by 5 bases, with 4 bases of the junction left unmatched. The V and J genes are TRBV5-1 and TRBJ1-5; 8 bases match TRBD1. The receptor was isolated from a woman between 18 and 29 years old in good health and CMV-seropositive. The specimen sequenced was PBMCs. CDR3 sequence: CASSLGGQAHQPQHF. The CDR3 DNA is TGCGCCAGCAGCTTGGGGGGACAGGCACATCAGCCCCAGCATTTT.